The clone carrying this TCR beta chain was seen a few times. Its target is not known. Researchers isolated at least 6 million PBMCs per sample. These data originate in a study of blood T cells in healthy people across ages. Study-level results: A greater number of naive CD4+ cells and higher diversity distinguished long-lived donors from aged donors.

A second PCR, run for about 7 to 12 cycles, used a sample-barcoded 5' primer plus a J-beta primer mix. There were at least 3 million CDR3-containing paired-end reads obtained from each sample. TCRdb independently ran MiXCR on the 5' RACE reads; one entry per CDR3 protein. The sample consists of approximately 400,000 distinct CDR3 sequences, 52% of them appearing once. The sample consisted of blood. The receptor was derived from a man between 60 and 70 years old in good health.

The CDR3 reads CASSSPGTGAKNIQYF. The CDR3 DNA is TGTGCCAGCAGTTCCCCCGGGACAGGAGCCAAAAACATTCAGTACTTC. V usage is TRBV6-5 and J usage is TRBJ2-4; 8 nucleotides match TRBD1. J gave up 0 bases and V 4 bases, and 5 bases lay outside the gene matches. Looked up from germline, CDR1 is MNHEY and CDR2 is SVGAGI. CDR3 length equals 16 residues.